One T cell receptor beta chain is described in this entry. The study ran its PCR with 60 Vbeta and 13 Jbeta primers. The table came from immunoSEQ multiplex PCR; TCRdb's copy has only in-frame clones and leaves some out. This sample has approximately 200,000 clones, with 79% found just once. The data originate from a study of cytomegalovirus exposure and HLA in healthy donors. This CDR3 comprises 12 residues. The germline V gene encodes CDR1 MNHEY and CDR2 SMNVEV (reference sequence). V was clipped by 3 bases and J by 5 bases, with 8 bases between them. The receptor was isolated from a woman between 18 and 29 years old in good health and CMV-seronegative. The sequenced sample was PBMCs. V is TRBV27 and J is TRBJ2-7; D call uncertain. The CDR3 DNA follows: TGTGCCAGCAGTTTTGTCGGAGACGAGCAGTACTTC. Protein product: CASSFVGDEQYF.